This T cell receptor (beta chain) was captured by sequencing in a study of T cell responses to AZD1222 COVID-19 vaccine. Study overall: Pooled samples include second doses given at about 4 or 12 weeks.

CDR3 length: 18 residues. Trimming removed 3 bases from V and 4 bases from J, with 24 bases in between. The germline V gene encodes CDR1 SGHTA and CDR2 FQGNSA. The method was immunoSEQ multiplex PCR; TCRdb's version includes in-frame clones alone and lacks a portion of them. In the table there are roughly 150,000 clones, almost 95% of which are singletons. The J gene is TRBJ2-5, the V gene TRBV7-2; perhaps TRBD2 as D (7 bases). This TCR was recovered from an adult in good health. The sequencing used peripheral blood, collected on day 0 of AZD1222 vaccination. DNA for the CDR3: TGTGCCAGCAGCTTTATTTCCTCGGGGGGCAGGTCTGGAGAGACCCAGTACTTC. Its protein product is CASSFISSGGRSGETQYF. The full variable domain, in which reference TRBV7-2 and TRBJ2-5 provide the parts outside the CDR3, is GAGVSQSPSNKVTEKGKDVELRCDPISGHTALYWYRQSLGQGLEFLIYFQGNSAPDKSGLPSDRFSAERTGGSVSTLTIQRTQQEDSAVYLCASSFISSGGRSGETQYFGPGTRLLVL.